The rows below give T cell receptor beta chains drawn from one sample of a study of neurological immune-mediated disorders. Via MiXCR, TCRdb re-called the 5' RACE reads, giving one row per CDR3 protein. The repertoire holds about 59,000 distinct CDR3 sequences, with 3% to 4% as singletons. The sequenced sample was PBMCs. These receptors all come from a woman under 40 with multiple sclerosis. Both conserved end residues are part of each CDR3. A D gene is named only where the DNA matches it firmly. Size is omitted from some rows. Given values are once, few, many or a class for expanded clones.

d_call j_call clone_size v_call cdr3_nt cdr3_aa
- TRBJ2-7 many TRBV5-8 TGTGCCAGCAGCTTGGTATCCTACGAGCAGTACTTC CASSLVSYEQYF
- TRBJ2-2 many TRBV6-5 TGTGCCAGCAGTTCGTCTCCCCCGGACAGGAACACCGGGGAGCTGTTTTTT CASSSSPPDRNTGELFF
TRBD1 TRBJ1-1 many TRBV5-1 TGCGCCAGCAGCACCGGGACAGGGGGCGTGGGGATTGGAGCTTTCTTT CASSTGTGGVGIGAFF
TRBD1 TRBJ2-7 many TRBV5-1 TGCGCCAGCAGCTTGGAAGGACGGGCAGGGGGCAACGAGCAGTACTTC CASSLEGRAGGNEQYF
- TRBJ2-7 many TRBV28 TGTGCCAGCAGGTTAAGGATCCCCGTGGGGGAGCAGTACTTC CASRLRIPVGEQYF
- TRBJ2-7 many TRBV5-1 TGCGCCAGCAGCTTAAACACAGTCAAGTTCGAGCAGTACTTC CASSLNTVKFEQYF
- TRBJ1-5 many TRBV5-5 TGTGCCAGCAGCCCCTACCCAGGGAGTCAGGATCAGCCCCAGCATTTT CASSPYPGSQDQPQHF
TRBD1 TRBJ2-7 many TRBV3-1 TGTGCCAGCAGCCATCAGGGGGCCCGCGAGCAGTACTTC CASSHQGAREQYF
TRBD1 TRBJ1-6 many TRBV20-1 TGCAGTGCCGAGGGGGCCGGACCCCTCCACTTT CSAEGAGPLHF
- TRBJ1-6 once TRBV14 TGTGCCAGCAGCCAAGGAGGGTATTCACCCCTCCACTTT CASSQGGYSPLHF
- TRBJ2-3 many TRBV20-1 TGCAGTGCTAGAGACCCCGCCGGGTGGCATTCGAACACAGATACGCAGTATTTT CSARDPAGWHSNTDTQYF
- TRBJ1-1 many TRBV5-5 TGTGCCAGCAGCTTGGTAGGGACTGAAGCTTTCTTT CASSLVGTEAFF
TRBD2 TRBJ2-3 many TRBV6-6 TGTGCCAGCAGTCCCCGGGACTATCGTGTATCAGATACGCAGTATTTT CASSPRDYRVSDTQYF
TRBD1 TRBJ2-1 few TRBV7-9 TGTGCCAGCAGTTTTTTGGGGACAGCTCTCAATGAGCAGTTCTTC CASSFLGTALNEQFF
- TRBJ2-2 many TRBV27 TGTGCCAGCAGTTTGATAGGGGTCAGGGAGCTGTTTTTT CASSLIGVRELFF
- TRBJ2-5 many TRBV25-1 TGTGCCAGCAGTGATTGGAGGGGGGAGCAAGAGACCCAGTACTTC CASSDWRGEQETQYF
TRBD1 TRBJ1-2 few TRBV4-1 TGCGCCAGCAGCCAAGGTCAGGCCAGGGGGAGAGGCTACACCTTC CASSQGQARGRGYTF
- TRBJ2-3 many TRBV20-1 TGCAGTGCTCTGGGCGGAGATACGCAGTATTTT CSALGGDTQYF
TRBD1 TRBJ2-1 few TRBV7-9 TGTGCCAGCAGCACGAGGACAGGGGGTTACAATGAGCAGTTCTTC CASSTRTGGYNEQFF
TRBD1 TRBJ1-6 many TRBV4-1 TGCGCCAGCAGCCAAGTTCCGGACAGGGATAATTCACCCCTCCACTTT CASSQVPDRDNSPLHF
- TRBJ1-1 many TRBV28 TGTGCCAGCATGGGACACCCGAACACTGAAGCTTTCTTT CASMGHPNTEAFF
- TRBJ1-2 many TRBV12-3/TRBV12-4 TGTGCCAGCAGTTTTAGTACCTATGGCTACACCTTC CASSFSTYGYTF
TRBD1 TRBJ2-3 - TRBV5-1 TGCGCCAGCAGCCCGATCGGGACAGGGTCAGATACGCAGTATTTT CASSPIGTGSDTQYF
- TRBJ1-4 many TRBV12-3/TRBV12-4 TGTGCCAGCAGTTTATTCTCGGCGGGGATAGTTGAAAAACTGTTTTTT CASSLFSAGIVEKLFF
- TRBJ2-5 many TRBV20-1 TGCAGTTGCCGGGCCGAAGAGACCCAGTACTTC CSCRAEETQYF
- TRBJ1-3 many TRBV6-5 TGTGCCAGCAGTTACCGGGGTGGAAACACCATATATTTT CASSYRGGNTIYF
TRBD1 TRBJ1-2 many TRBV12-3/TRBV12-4 TGTGCCAGCAGCTCGGACAGGGTGAATGGCTACACCTTC CASSSDRVNGYTF
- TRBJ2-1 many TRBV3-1 TGTGCCAGCAGCCAAGCAACTCCGGTCTACAATGAGCAGTTCTTC CASSQATPVYNEQFF
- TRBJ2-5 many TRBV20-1 TGCAGTGCTATGGGGTCCCAAGAGACCCAGTACTTC CSAMGSQETQYF
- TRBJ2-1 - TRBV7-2 TGTGCCAGCAGCTTCGGGCGGACGAATTACAATGAGCAGTTCTTC CASSFGRTNYNEQFF
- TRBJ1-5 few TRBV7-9 TGTGCCAGCAGCCCCGGGGAATATCGCAATCAGCCCCAGCATTTT CASSPGEYRNQPQHF
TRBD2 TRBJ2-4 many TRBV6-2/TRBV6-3 TGTGCCAGCAGTTACAGCTTCGGACTAGATCACGTTCTAGCCAAAAACATTCAGTACTTC CASSYSFGLDHVLAKNIQYF
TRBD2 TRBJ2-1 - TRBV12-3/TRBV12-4 TGTGCCAGCAGTCAGGGGACTAGCGGGAACCCCTACAATGAGCAGTTCTTC CASSQGTSGNPYNEQFF
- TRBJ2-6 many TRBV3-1 TGTGCCAGCAGCCAAAGGGATTCTGGGGCCAACGTCCTGACTTTC CASSQRDSGANVLTF
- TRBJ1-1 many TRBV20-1 TGCAGTGCTAGAGGGGGCGGCACTGAAGCTTTCTTT CSARGGGTEAFF
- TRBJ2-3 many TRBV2 TGTGCCAGCACGGGGGACGGGGATACGCAGTATTTT CASTGDGDTQYF
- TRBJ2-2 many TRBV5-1 TGCGCCAGCAGCTTGAGTAGTAACACCGGGGAGCTGTTTTTT CASSLSSNTGELFF
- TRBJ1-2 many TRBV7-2 TGTGCCAGCAGCTCTCCACCCGCAGGTGTCGGGTATGGCTACACCTTC CASSSPPAGVGYGYTF
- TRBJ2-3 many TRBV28 TGTGCCAGCAGTTTAATCCAGGGCGCAGATACGCAGTATTTT CASSLIQGADTQYF
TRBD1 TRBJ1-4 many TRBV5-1 TGCGCCAGCAGCCCAGGGACAGGGCGTGGCAATGAAAAACTGTTTTTT CASSPGTGRGNEKLFF
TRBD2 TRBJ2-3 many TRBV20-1 TGCAGTGTTCAGCGGGGATTAGATACGCAGTATTTT CSVQRGLDTQYF
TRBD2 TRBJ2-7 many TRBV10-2 TGCGCCAGCAGTGATATAAGCGGGAGGGGCTACGAGCAGTACTTC CASSDISGRGYEQYF
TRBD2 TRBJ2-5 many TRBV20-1 TGCAGTGCTAGAGCTAGCGGGGGCATAGAGACCCAGTACTTC CSARASGGIETQYF
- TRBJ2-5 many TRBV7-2 TGTGCCAGCAGCTCTCAAAAAAGGGGCTCCCGAGAGACCCAGTACTTC CASSSQKRGSRETQYF
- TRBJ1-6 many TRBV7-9 TGTGCCAGCAGCTTAGCCCAACCAAATTCACCCCTCAACTTT CASSLAQPNSPLNF
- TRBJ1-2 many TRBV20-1 TGCAGTGCTAGAGGTGAGGGCGGTACTAACTATGGCTACACCTTC CSARGEGGTNYGYTF
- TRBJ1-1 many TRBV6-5 TGTGCCAGCAGAAGGTCGGGGGCGCAGAACACTGAAGCTTTCTTT CASRRSGAQNTEAFF
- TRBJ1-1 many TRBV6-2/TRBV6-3 TGTGCCAGCAGCTACCCGACAGGCGATGGAATGAACACTGAAGCTTTCTTT CASSYPTGDGMNTEAFF
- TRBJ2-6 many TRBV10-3 TGTGCCATCAGTGACAGCTCTGGGGCCAACGTCCTGACTTTC CAISDSSGANVLTF
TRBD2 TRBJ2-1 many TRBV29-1 TGCGTGGGTCGACTAGCGGGAGGCTCCTACAATGAGCAGTTCTTC CVGRLAGGSYNEQFF